This paragraph reports one TCR beta chain. Its specificity is unknown. This entry comes from a study of T cell responses to AZD1222 COVID-19 vaccine. Study-wide findings and caveats: Reportedly, close to half of spike-specific TCRs are directed against unmutated variant regions. Possibly, clonal diversity was underestimated; donors were largely white British and included more females.

TCRdb's copy holds only in-frame clones and misses some; the assay was immunoSEQ multiplex PCR. This table has some 120,000 clones, over 75% appearing once. The V segment lost 3 bases and the J segment 5 bases; nucleotides outside the gene matches: 6. CDR1 is MNHEY, CDR2 SMNVEV, per germline (reference sequence). CDR3 length: 16 residues. The source is an adult in good health. This chain uses TRBV27 with TRBJ2-3, with 12 bases lining up with TRBD2. Sequencing used peripheral blood, obtained on day 0 of MenACWY control vaccination. The CDR3 bases are TGTGCCAGCAGTTTCGAACAGGGACTAGCGGGAGATACGCAGTATTTT. Its translation: CASSFEQGLAGDTQYF.